These T cell receptor beta chains were read from a single sample in a study of cytomegalovirus exposure and HLA in healthy donors. Generated by immunoSEQ multiplex PCR, the TCRdb table keeps only in-frame clones and is missing some. Of approximately 44,000 clones in the sample, around three quarters were seen once. Specimen: PBMCs. These receptors were taken from a man between 25 and 39 years old in good health and CMV-seronegative. Each CDR3 is given with its conserved first and last residue. Each record gives: clone size, V gene, J gene, D gene, CDR3 DNA, CDR3 protein. The D gene is left open where the match is weak. Clone size, where shown, is once, few, many, or a class for clones that have expanded.

>-|TRBV2|TRBJ1-5|-
TGTGCCAGCAGCGACTTGAGGGCGTCTGGTCAGCCCCAGCATTTT
CASSDLRASGQPQHF
>-|TRBV6-5|TRBJ2-3|-
TGTGCCAGCAGTGGGGACTCCACAGATACGCAGTATTTT
CASSGDSTDTQYF
>-|TRBV6-4|TRBJ2-5|TRBD2
TGTGCCAGCAGTGAGAGGGGCGGGGGGCAAGAGACCCAGTACTTC
CASSERGGGQETQYF
>once|TRBV18|TRBJ1-1|TRBD1
TGTGCCAGCTCACTAGGGACAGGGATGAACACTGAAGCTTTCTTT
CASSLGTGMNTEAFF
>once|TRBV7-2|TRBJ1-1|-
TGTGCCAGCAGCCGTTCGCGGGATAACACTGAAGCTTTCTTT
CASSRSRDNTEAFF
>-|TRBV30|TRBJ1-1|TRBD1
TGTGCCTGGGGACAGGAGAACACTGAAGCTTTCTTT
CAWGQENTEAFF
>-|TRBV5-4|TRBJ2-7|TRBD1
TGTGCCAGCAGCTATCCGGGACAGGGGATCAACGAGCAGTACTTC
CASSYPGQGINEQYF
>-|TRBV7-2|TRBJ2-1|TRBD2
TGTGCCAGTCCGAGCGGGAGAATCCACAATGAGCAGTTCTTC
CASPSGRIHNEQFF
>few|TRBV4-2|TRBJ1-6|TRBD1
TGTGCCAGCAGCCCGAAGGACAGGGAAAATTCACCCCTCCACTTT
CASSPKDRENSPLHF
>few|TRBV7-6|TRBJ2-1|-
TGTGCCAGCAGCTTAGTGGGTAGGTCGGGTATCTACAATGAGCAGTTCTTC
CASSLVGRSGIYNEQFF
>-|TRBV2|TRBJ2-3|TRBD2
TGTGCCAGTCAGCGGGATTCAGATACGCAGTATTTT
CASQRDSDTQYF
>-|TRBV2|TRBJ1-1|-
TGTGCTTCAGGGACGGAAGGAGGGACTGAAGCTTTCTTT
CASGTEGGTEAFF
>-|TRBV15|TRBJ1-3|TRBD1
TGTGCCACCAGCAGAGAAGGGGGGACAGGGAGCATTCAAAACACCATATATTTT
CATSREGGTGSIQNTIYF
>once|TRBV10-1|TRBJ1-1|TRBD1
TGCGCCAGCAGTGAGTCACGGACAGGATTGTCTGAAGCTTTCTTT
CASSESRTGLSEAFF
>-|TRBV7-3|TRBJ2-2|-
TGTGCCAGCAGCTTAACCCCCCGGACCGGGGAGCTGTTTTTT
CASSLTPRTGELFF
>-|TRBV4-3|TRBJ2-3|-
TGCGCCAGCAGCCAAGCGCGTCCTCAGGGGACCGTGCCAAATACGCAGTATTTT
CASSQARPQGTVPNTQYF
>-|TRBV12-5|TRBJ2-1|TRBD2
TGTGCTAGTGGAGCCCCAGAAGCGGGAGTGGGCAATGAGCAGTTCTTC
CASGAPEAGVGNEQFF
>once|TRBV6-1|TRBJ1-5|-
TGTGCCAGCGGGAGGCGGGAGAGCAATCAGCCCCAGCATTTT
CASGRRESNQPQHF
>once|TRBV5-1|TRBJ1-6|TRBD1
TGCGCCAGCGGTCCGGGGGACAGCTCCTATAATTCACCCCTCCACTTT
CASGPGDSSYNSPLHF
>once|TRBV5-4|TRBJ2-5|-
TGTGCCAGCAGCTCTGCCAGAGGAGAGCAGTACTTC
CASSSARGEQYF
>-|TRBV18|TRBJ2-3|-
TGTGCCAGCTCACTTAGGGGAGATACGCAGTATTTT
CASSLRGDTQYF
>few|TRBV6-4|TRBJ2-1|TRBD2
TGTGCCAGCAGCCCCGGACTAGAAGATGATGAGCAGTTCTTC
CASSPGLEDDEQFF
>-|TRBV11-2|TRBJ2-2|TRBD1
TGTGCCAGCAGCCTCCCGGGACAGGAGACCGGGGAGCTGTTTTTT
CASSLPGQETGELFF
>-|TRBV28|TRBJ2-3|TRBD2
TGTGCCAGCAGTTTATCGCGGGGACTAGGTTCCCTCTCCACAGATACGCAGTATTTT
CASSLSRGLGSLSTDTQYF
>-|TRBV5-1|TRBJ1-2|TRBD1
TGCGCCAGCAGCTTCCAGGGGGCCTATGGCTACACCTTC
CASSFQGAYGYTF
>-|TRBV7-8|TRBJ1-3|TRBD1
TGTGCCAGCAGCTTAGGTCTCCGGGACAGCTCTGGAAACACCATATATTTT
CASSLGLRDSSGNTIYF
>few|TRBV4-3|TRBJ2-3|TRBD2
TGCGCCAGCAGCCAAGCCGCGGGACTAGATCTAGATACGCAGTATTTT
CASSQAAGLDLDTQYF
>-|TRBV6-5|TRBJ2-3|-
TGTGCCAGCAGTGACAGGCAGACAGATACGCAGTATTTT
CASSDRQTDTQYF
>-|TRBV9|TRBJ1-3|-
TGTGCCAGCAGCGCCCCGGGGGCTGGAAACACCATATATTTT
CASSAPGAGNTIYF
>few|TRBV28|TRBJ1-2|-
TGTGCCAGCAGTTTGGGGAGTAACTATGGCTACACCTTC
CASSLGSNYGYTF